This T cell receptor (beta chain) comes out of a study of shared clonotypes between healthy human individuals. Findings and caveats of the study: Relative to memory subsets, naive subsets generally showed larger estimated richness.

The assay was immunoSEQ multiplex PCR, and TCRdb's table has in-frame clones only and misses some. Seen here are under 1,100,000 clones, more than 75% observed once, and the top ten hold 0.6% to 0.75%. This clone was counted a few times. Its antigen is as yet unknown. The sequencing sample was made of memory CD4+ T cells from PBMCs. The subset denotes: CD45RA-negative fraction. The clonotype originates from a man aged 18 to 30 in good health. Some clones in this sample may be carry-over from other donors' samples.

The CDR3 spells CASSEVVSSYEQYF. As DNA, the CDR3 is TGTGCCAGCAGTGAAGTGGTCAGCTCCTACGAGCAGTACTTC. This rearrangement joins TRBV2 to TRBJ2-7; D unclear. Trimming pared 1 base from V and 0 bases from J, leaving 7 bases between. Germline loops: CDR1 SNHLY, CDR2 FYNNEI. The CDR3 has 14 residues. Using reference TRBV2 and TRBJ2-7 for the parts outside the CDR3, the full variable domain is EPEVTQTPSHQVTQMGQEVILRCVPISNHLYFYWYRQILGQKVEFLVSFYNNEISEKSEIFDDQFSVERPDGSNFTLKIRSTKLEDSAMYFCASSEVVSSYEQYFGPGTRLTVT.